The T cell receptor (beta chain) described here comes from a study of control samples from healthy donors and cancer patients. Repertoires were generated with immunoSEQ multiplex PCR, while TCRdb's copy carries only in-frame clones and drops some. Here the sample spans 130,000 or so clones, around 87% being singletons. CDR1 and CDR2 from the germline V gene are KGHDR and SFDVKD. The CDR3 is 14 amino acids. The V end was cut by 4 bases, the J end by 3 bases, with 11 bases between. This TCR was recovered from a man aged 25 to 40 in good health. V gene TRBV24-1 combines with J gene TRBJ1-2, with unresolved D. What was sequenced was blood. The CDR3 region is CATSDLRTDYGYTF. Written as DNA, the CDR3 is TGTGCCACCAGTGACCTCCGGACGGACTATGGCTACACCTTC.